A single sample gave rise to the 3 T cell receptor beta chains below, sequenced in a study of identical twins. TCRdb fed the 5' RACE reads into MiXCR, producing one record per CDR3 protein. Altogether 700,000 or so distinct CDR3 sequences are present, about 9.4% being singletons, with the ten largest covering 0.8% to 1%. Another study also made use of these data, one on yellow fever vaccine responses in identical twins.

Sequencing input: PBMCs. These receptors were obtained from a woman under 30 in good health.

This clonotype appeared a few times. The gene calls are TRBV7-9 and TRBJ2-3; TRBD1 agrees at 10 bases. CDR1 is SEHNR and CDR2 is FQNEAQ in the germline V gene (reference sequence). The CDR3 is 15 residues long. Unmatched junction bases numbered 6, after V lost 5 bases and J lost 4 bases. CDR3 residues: CASSRDRGLADTQYF. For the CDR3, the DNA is TGTGCCAGCAGCCGAGACAGGGGGCTCGCAGATACGCAGTATTTT.

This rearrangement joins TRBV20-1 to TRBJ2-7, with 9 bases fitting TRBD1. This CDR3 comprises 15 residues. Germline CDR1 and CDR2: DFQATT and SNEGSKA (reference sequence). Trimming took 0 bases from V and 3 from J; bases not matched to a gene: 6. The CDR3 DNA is TGCAGTGCTAGAGATTTACGGACAGGGGACTACGAGCAGTACTTC. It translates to CSARDLRTGDYEQYF.

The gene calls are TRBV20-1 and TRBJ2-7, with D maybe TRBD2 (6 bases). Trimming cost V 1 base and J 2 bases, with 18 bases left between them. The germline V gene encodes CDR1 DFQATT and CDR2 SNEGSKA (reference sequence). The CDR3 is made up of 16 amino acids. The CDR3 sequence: CSARVVWEEAPYEQYF. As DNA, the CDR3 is TGCAGTGCTAGAGTTGTATGGGAGGAGGCGCCCTACGAGCAGTACTTC.